What follows is one T cell receptor (beta chain) and its context. Following a re-call of the 5' RACE reads, TCRdb has one entry per CDR3 protein and lacks DNA. The sample totals some 410,000 distinct CDR3 sequences. Germline assignment: CDR1 MNHEY and CDR2 SMNVEV (reference sequence). The CDR3 sequence is 15 residues long. The data were taken from a study of T cells expressing NK-cell markers. The clonotype was recovered from a woman between 18 and 69 years old in good health. V usage is TRBV27 and J usage is TRBJ1-4; TCRdb outputs TRBD1, but without DNA this stays unchecked. Source material: blood T cells: a sorted CD56 or NKG2C T cell subset, CD4+ or CD8+ T cells, or bulk PBMC T cells (not recorded which). The chain's CDR3 is CASSSSLRGNEKLFF.